This TCR beta chain was captured by sequencing in a study of blood T cell repertoires in COVID-19. Background on the study: Some COVID-19 samples were acute and others convalescent; all came from the United States, Italy and Spain. PBMCs, B-cell-depleted T cells, or T cells were the source of the cDNA or gDNA that made up the material.

In the original analysis: From reference gene primer amplification, estimates of nucleated cell counts were derived. Sequencing used immunoSEQ multiplex PCR; TCRdb keeps in-frame clones, though not all of them. For V, J and clone size, that table is used; D and trimming come from the DNA. Among roughly 100,000 clones listed, 84% were seen once. Germline V gene lookup returns CDR1 SGHKS and CDR2 YYEKEE (reference sequence). Trimming took 4 bases from V and 4 from J, leaving 9 bases between them. The CDR3 covers 13 residues. The genes are TRBV5-5 and TRBJ2-1, with D unclear. This clonotype originated in a human donor in a cohort sampled during active COVID-19. The sequencing input was peripheral blood. The DNA of the CDR3 is TGTGCCAGCAGCCCTCGTGAGTACAATGAGCAGTTCTTC. The encoded protein is CASSPREYNEQFF.